Listed here are 20 T cell receptor beta chains from one sample, sequenced in a study of cytomegalovirus exposure and HLA in healthy donors. A multiplex PCR was run with 60 Vbeta primers and 13 Jbeta primers. Produced via immunoSEQ multiplex PCR; TCRdb's table is partial and in-frame only. The sample contains about 150,000 clones, about 74% of which appear only once. The specimen was PBMCs. These receptors all stem from a woman aged 40 to 55 in good health and CMV-seronegative.

CDR3 coding DNA: TGTGCCAGCAGTTTGCGGGACAGCTACGAGCAGTACTTC. Protein sequence: CASSLRDSYEQYF. The chain combines TRBV6-6 with TRBJ2-5, with D maybe TRBD1 (7 bases). The DNA matches TRBJ2-7 better at its end, which makes the J call doubtful. CDR3 length: 13 residues. Per germline, CDR1 MNHNY and CDR2 SVGAGI (reference sequence).

The V call is TRBV19, the J call TRBJ2-7; a possible D gene is TRBD2 (6 bases). This CDR3 region has 12 residues. Germline assignment: CDR1 LNHDA and CDR2 SQIVND (reference sequence). V lost 1 base to trimming and J lost 6 bases, with 7 bases between them. CDR3 sequence: CASSIGRGEQYF. CDR3 DNA: TGTGCCAGTAGTATAGGGAGGGGCGAGCAGTACTTC.

The rearrangement joins TRBV6-5 to TRBJ1-2; TRBD1 is a possible D gene (5 bases). CDR3 length equals 14 residues. Germline V gene data show CDR1 as MNHEY and CDR2 as SVGAGI. Trimming stripped 2 bases from V and 2 bases from J, with 9 bases between. CDR3 in DNA: TGTGCCAGCAGTTACGCAGGGTCGAACTATGGCTACACCTTC. It is translated as CASSYAGSNYGYTF.

The genes are TRBV5-4 and TRBJ2-1; D may be TRBD1 (6 bases). Germline-derived CDR1 and CDR2 are SGHNT and YYREEE (reference sequence). Trimming took 3 bases from V and 2 from J, leaving 9 bases between them. The CDR3 spans 14 residues. CDR3 sequence reads: CASSYAGAYNEQFF. The CDR3 coding sequence is TGTGCCAGCAGCTACGCAGGGGCCTACAATGAGCAGTTCTTC.

The chain uses TRBV18 and TRBJ1-1, with unresolved D. The CDR3 covers 13 residues. The germline gives CDR1 KGHSH, CDR2 LQKENI. Deletions cut 6 bases from V and 8 bases from J, with 16 bases between. In nucleotides, the CDR3 is TGTGCCAGCTCCCTCCGACAAGGCCCCGAAGCTTTCTTT. It codes for CASSLRQGPEAFF.

The J gene is TRBJ2-3, the V gene TRBV5-8; 7 bases are a match to TRBD2. CDR3 length: 18 residues. V was pared by 0 bases and J by 2 bases, with 12 bases of the junction left unmatched. Germline V gives CDR1 SGHTS, CDR2 YDEGEE. CDR3 protein: CASSLVLSLAENTDTQYF. The CDR3 coding sequence is TGTGCCAGCAGCTTGGTGCTCAGCCTAGCGGAAAACACAGATACGCAGTATTTT.

V is TRBV11-3 and J is TRBJ2-3; 7 bases fit TRBD2. V shed 8 bases, J shed 3 bases, and the junction held 11 bases outside the gene matches. CDR1 is SGHNT, CDR2 YENEEA, per germline. The CDR3 runs 15 residues. The CDR3 region is CASAASGVATDTQYF. For the CDR3, the DNA is TGTGCCAGCGCGGCCAGCGGGGTAGCGACAGATACGCAGTATTTT. The full variable domain, with the rest looked up from reference TRBV11-3 and TRBJ2-3, is EAGVVQSPRYKIIEKKQPVAFWCNPISGHNTLYWYLQNLGQGPELLIRYENEEAVDDSQLPKDRFSAERLKGVDSTLKIQPAELGDSAVYLCASAASGVATDTQYFGPGTRLTVL.

The J gene is TRBJ2-7, the V gene TRBV5-6; D might be TRBD2 (5 bases). Per the germline V gene, CDR1 is SGHDT and CDR2 is YYEEEE. The CDR3 loop spans 15 amino acids. V was pared by 4 bases and J by 2 bases, with 16 bases between. The CDR3: CASSLTLGSPYEQYF. DNA of the CDR3: TGTGCCAGCAGCCTCACGTTGGGGAGTCCCTACGAGCAGTACTTC.

The chain couples TRBV29-1 to TRBJ1-5; D is ambiguous. The V end lost 7 bases, the J end lost 0 bases, and 13 bases lay between the germline ends. The CDR3 runs to 14 residues. Germline V lookup: CDR1 SQVTM, CDR2 ANQGSEA. The CDR3 here is CSAADGYSNQPQHF. The DNA of the CDR3 is TGCAGCGCAGCTGACGGGTATAGCAATCAGCCCCAGCATTTT.

Written as DNA, the CDR3 is TGTGCCAGCAGCCCAGGTTACTATGGCTACACCTTC. Translating it yields CASSPGYYGYTF. V and J are TRBV7-2 and TRBJ1-2; D gene uncertain. CDR3 length equals 12 residues. Between the trimmed V and J ends, which lost 5 bases and 3 bases, there was a span of 7 bases. Germline CDR1 is SGHTA and CDR2 is FQGNSA.

Notes on this clone: Other DNA sequences in this sample translate to the same CDR3. V and J are TRBV6-5 and TRBJ2-5, with 8 bases that match TRBD2. The CDR3 runs 14 residues. V shed 0 bases and J 4 bases; nucleotides not matched to a gene: 1. Per the germline V gene, CDR1 is MNHEY and CDR2 is SVGAGI. The CDR3 region is CASSYSLAGETQYF. The CDR3 DNA reads TGTGCCAGCAGTTACTCGCTAGCGGGAGAGACCCAGTACTTC.

V gene TRBV4-2 combines with J gene TRBJ1-1; D gene uncertain. Per germline, CDR1 LGHNA and CDR2 YNFKEQ. V lost 1 base and J 0 bases, leaving 9 bases between the germline ends. The CDR3 sequence is 15 residues long. The CDR3 spells CASSQVYRLNTEAFF. The CDR3 DNA reads TGTGCCAGCAGCCAAGTCTACAGATTGAACACTGAAGCTTTCTTT.

The chain couples TRBV6-1 to TRBJ1-5; 7 positions agree with TRBD1. V gave up 5 bases and J gave up 2 bases; unmatched junction bases: 6. Per the germline V gene, CDR1 is MNHNS and CDR2 is SASEGT. CDR3 length: 15 amino acids. Here the CDR3 DNA reads TGTGCCAGCAGTCAATTCGGACAGGGCAATCAGCCCCAGCATTTT. Translating it yields CASSQFGQGNQPQHF.

In this sample, this clone turned up a few times. The CDR3 DNA follows: TGTGCCAGCAGGGCAAGGGGGACAGGGGGTGGCTACACCTTC. Amino acid sequence: CASRARGTGGGYTF. This chain links TRBV27 with TRBJ1-2, with 11 bases lining up with TRBD1. CDR1 and CDR2 from the germline V gene are MNHEY and SMNVEV (reference sequence). The CDR3 runs to 14 residues. Trimming cost V 6 bases and J 7 bases; bases outside gene matches: 7.

This clone came up a few times. The chain combines TRBV6-5 with TRBJ1-1; D is ambiguous. Germline CDR1 reads MNHEY; CDR2 reads SVGAGI. The V end was cut by 2 bases, the J end by 5 bases, with 9 bases between. This CDR3 spans 13 amino acids. CDR3 in amino acids: CASSYGRGTEAFF. For the CDR3, the DNA is TGTGCCAGCAGTTACGGGCGGGGAACTGAAGCTTTCTTT.

CDR3 sequence: CAWTVRERNYGYTF. In nucleotides, the CDR3 is TGTGCCTGGACGGTCCGGGAAAGGAACTATGGCTACACCTTC. The chain combines TRBV30 with TRBJ1-2; D remains unclear. From germline, CDR1 is GTSNPN and CDR2 SVGIG (reference sequence). The CDR3 consists of 14 residues. Deletions cut 4 bases from V and 2 bases from J, with 14 bases between.

V gene TRBV7-6 combines with J gene TRBJ2-3, with 7 bases fitting TRBD2. V gave up 5 bases and J gave up 5 bases; unmatched junction bases: 10. CDR3 length: 15 residues. In germline, CDR1 is SGHVS, CDR2 FNYEAQ. The chain's CDR3 is CASSINRLAGDTQYF. In nucleotides, the CDR3 is TGTGCCAGCAGCATAAATCGACTAGCCGGAGATACGCAGTATTTT.

This rearrangement joins TRBV18 to TRBJ2-3; D not resolved. Germline V CDR1 and CDR2: KGHSH, LQKENI. This CDR3 spans 17 amino acids. V lost 4 bases, J lost 2 bases, and 19 bases lay in between. CDR3 in amino acids: CASSRRTSQANTDTQYF. In nucleotides, the CDR3 is TGTGCCAGCTCACGCCGCACGAGTCAGGCTAACACAGATACGCAGTATTTT.

The table lists this clone with a few counts. This chain links TRBV7-2 with TRBJ2-1; 11 bases are shared with TRBD2. This CDR3 comprises 15 residues. Looked up from germline, CDR1 is SGHTA and CDR2 is FQGNSA. The trim removed 5 bases at V and 4 bases at J, leaving 4 bases unmatched. The CDR3 DNA is TGTGCCAGCAGCCCGACTAGCGGGGATTACAATGAGCAGTTCTTC. It translates to CASSPTSGDYNEQFF.

This clone was seen a single time. The chain has TRBV15 and TRBJ2-7, with TRBD1 matching 7 bases. Germline CDR1 LNHNV, CDR2 YYDKDF (reference sequence). V shed 5 bases, J shed 5 bases, and the junction held 9 bases outside the gene matches. This CDR3 region has 14 residues. CDR3 DNA: TGTGCCACCAGCTACCGACAGGGAGTCCACGAGCAGTACTTC. Protein sequence: CATSYRQGVHEQYF. Full variable domain (missing parts from reference TRBV15 and TRBJ2-7): DAMVIQNPRYQVTQFGKPVTLSCSQTLNHNVMYWYQQKSSQAPKLLFHYYDKDFNNEADTPDNFQSRRPNTSFCFLDIRSPGLGDTAMYLCATSYRQGVHEQYFGPGTRLTVT.